This entry lists 16 T cell receptor beta chains sequenced from one sample in a study of blood T cells in healthy people across ages. Using a J-beta primer mix together with a sample-barcoded 5' primer, a second PCR was run for roughly 6 to 11 cycles. TCRdb processed the 5' RACE reads anew with MiXCR; each CDR3 protein has one entry. The data contain 700,000 to 950,000 distinct CDR3 sequences, roughly two fifths of them singletons. The sample taken for sequencing was blood. The receptors here all came from an older woman in good health.

V usage is TRBV12-3 or TRBV12-4 and J usage is TRBJ1-6; 10 bases map to TRBD1. The CDR3 contains 15 residues. J was trimmed by 10 bases and V by 2 bases; bases with no gene match: 5. The CDR3 bases are TGTGCCAGCAGTTTACGGACAGGGGGGGGATCACCCCTCCACTTT. It codes for CASSLRTGGGSPLHF.

J is TRBJ1-2 and V is TRBV28; no firm D call. V lost 6 bases and J lost 4, with 15 bases in between. Per the germline V gene, CDR1 is MDHEN and CDR2 is SYDVKM. This CDR3 is 14 amino acids long. CDR3 residues: CASSDTQSGYGYTF. DNA for the CDR3: TGTGCCAGCAGCGATACACAAAGCGGCTATGGCTACACCTTC.

The chain has TRBV7-2 and TRBJ1-1; a weak D match, TRBD1 (5 bases). The CDR3 covers 15 residues. Germline lookup yields CDR1 SGHTA and CDR2 FQGNSA. Trimming removed 2 bases from V and 0 bases from J, with 10 bases in between. CDR3 sequence reads: CASSLRQWMNTEAFF. CDR3 DNA: TGTGCCAGCAGCTTAAGACAGTGGATGAACACTGAAGCTTTCTTT.

The chain couples TRBV23-1 to TRBJ1-5; TRBD1 agrees at 7 bases. TRBV23-1 is annotated as an ORF whose role is uncertain. The CDR3 is 15 amino acids. The V and J ends lost 3 bases and 3 bases, in that order; junction bases with no gene match: 5. The CDR3 DNA is TGCGCCAGCAGTCAGTCCGACAGGGCCAATCAGCCCCAGCATTTT. It yields the protein CASSQSDRANQPQHF.

This clonotype was observed a handful of times. The rearrangement uses TRBV28 and TRBJ2-1; 7 nucleotides line up with TRBD2. Germline V gene data show CDR1 as MDHEN and CDR2 as SYDVKM. This CDR3 region has 13 residues. J was trimmed by 0 bases and V by 8 bases; bases with no gene match: 1. The CDR3 bases are TGTGCCAGCGGCGGGAGCTCCTACAATGAGCAGTTCTTC. Protein product: CASGGSSYNEQFF.

The V call is TRBV29-1, the J call TRBJ2-7, with D possibly TRBD1 on 6 matching bases. CDR1 is SQVTM, CDR2 ANQGSEA, per germline. The CDR3 sequence is 13 residues long. Trimming shortened V by 6 bases and J by 4 bases, and 16 bases separated the two germline ends. DNA of the CDR3: TGCAGCGTAAGAGGACAGTCCCAATACGAGCAGTACTTC. Its translation: CSVRGQSQYEQYF.

The chain combines TRBV7-2 with TRBJ2-1; TRBD1 might be the D (6 bases). The germline CDR1 and CDR2 sequences are SGHTA and FQGNSA. V shed 1 base and J shed 0 bases, with 7 bases lying between them. This CDR3 has 15 residues. The CDR3 region has the DNA TGTGCCAGCAGCTTAGGGGACATCTCCTACAATGAGCAGTTCTTC. Amino acid sequence: CASSLGDISYNEQFF.

This rearrangement joins TRBV7-9 to TRBJ2-2, with D possibly TRBD1 on 5 matching bases. The CDR3 is made up of 16 amino acids. CDR1 is SEHNR, CDR2 FQNEAQ, per germline (reference sequence). V was trimmed by 0 bases and J by 4 bases, leaving 12 bases between them. CDR3 sequence (DNA): TGTGCCAGCAGCTTAGCCCAGGGTTTGGGCACCGGGGAGCTGTTTTTT. Its protein product is CASSLAQGLGTGELFF.

This clonotype showed up many times. The gene calls are TRBV12-3 or TRBV12-4 and TRBJ2-1, with 9 bases lining up with TRBD2. This CDR3 contains 14 residues. V lost 3 bases and J lost 8; bases outside the gene matches: 5. The CDR3 here is CASSLREGRDEQFF. The CDR3 DNA sequence: TGTGCCAGCAGTTTGCGGGAGGGCCGGGATGAGCAGTTCTTC.

The rearrangement joins TRBV18 to TRBJ2-7; D is undetermined. CDR1 and CDR2 from the germline V gene are KGHSH and LQKENI. V gave up 3 bases and J gave up 3 bases, with 9 bases separating them. The CDR3 covers 13 residues. CDR3 nucleotide sequence: TGTGCCAGCTCACCCGATGGCTACTACGAGCAGTACTTC. Amino acid sequence: CASSPDGYYEQYF.

This clonotype was counted only a few times. The V and J genes are TRBV9 and TRBJ2-1, with D perhaps matching TRBD2 (6 bases). V dropped 4 bases and J dropped 9 bases, with 17 bases sitting between them. CDR3 size: 14 residues. The germline gives CDR1 SGDLS, CDR2 YYNGEE. The CDR3 nucleotides are TGTGCCAGCAGCCCAGGGACTGGTCAGGTTGAGCAGTTCTTC. This encodes CASSPGTGQVEQFF.

This clonotype was recorded a few times. The gene calls are TRBV4-3 and TRBJ2-7; TRBD2 aligns across 8 bases. The CDR3 has 15 amino acids. CDR1 LGHNA and CDR2 YSLEER come from the germline V gene. V lost 2 bases, J lost 2 bases, and 5 bases stayed unmatched. CDR3 protein: CASSQLAGNAYEQYF. The CDR3 DNA is TGCGCCAGCAGCCAATTAGCGGGGAACGCCTACGAGCAGTACTTC.

The rearrangement links TRBV29-1 to TRBJ2-5, with 7 nucleotides matching TRBD1. CDR1 and CDR2 (germline): SQVTM, ANQGSEA. With V trimmed by 5 bases and J by 11 bases, 20 bases remained unmatched. The CDR3 length is 15 residues. This CDR3 is CSVQAPGQSLNEQYF. The CDR3 nucleotides are TGCAGCGTTCAAGCTCCGGGACAGTCTCTTAATGAGCAGTACTTC.

About this clonotype: The germline gene is not matched at one end of the junction; a read error may be the cause. CDR3 in amino acids: CACSGQGAGRPQHF. The CDR3 DNA is TGTGCCTGCAGTGGACAGGGGGCCGGTCGGCCCCAGCATTTT. The V and J genes are TRBV25-1 and TRBJ1-5; 11 bases are a match to TRBD1. CDR3 length equals 14 residues. Germline V gives CDR1 MGHDK, CDR2 SYGVNS. The full variable domain, completed using reference TRBV25-1 and TRBJ1-5, is EADIYQTPRYLVIGTGKKITLECSQTMGHDKMYWYQQDPGMELHLIHYSYGVNSTEKGDLSSESTVSRIRTEHFPLTLESARPSHTSQYLCACSGQGAGRPQHFGDGTRLSIL.

This clonotype was counted many times. The rearrangement joins TRBV4-3 to TRBJ2-4, with D possibly matching TRBD1 (5 bases). V lost 0 bases and J 6 bases, leaving 12 bases between the germline ends. This CDR3 comprises 15 residues. Germline V gives CDR1 LGHNA, CDR2 YSLEER. The CDR3 sequence is CASSQDNRPGNIQYF. In nucleotides, the CDR3 is TGCGCCAGCAGCCAAGATAACAGGCCCGGAAACATTCAGTACTTC.

This clonotype was found a few times. The V gene is TRBV5-1, the J gene TRBJ1-2, with 8 bases matching TRBD1. Per germline, CDR1 SGHRS and CDR2 YFSETQ. V gave up 0 bases and J gave up 8 bases; unmatched junction bases: 9. The CDR3 loop spans 15 amino acids. As DNA, the CDR3 is TGCGCCAGCAGCTTGGAAGCCCAGGGGGCAGGCGGCTACACCTTC. Its protein is CASSLEAQGAGGYTF.